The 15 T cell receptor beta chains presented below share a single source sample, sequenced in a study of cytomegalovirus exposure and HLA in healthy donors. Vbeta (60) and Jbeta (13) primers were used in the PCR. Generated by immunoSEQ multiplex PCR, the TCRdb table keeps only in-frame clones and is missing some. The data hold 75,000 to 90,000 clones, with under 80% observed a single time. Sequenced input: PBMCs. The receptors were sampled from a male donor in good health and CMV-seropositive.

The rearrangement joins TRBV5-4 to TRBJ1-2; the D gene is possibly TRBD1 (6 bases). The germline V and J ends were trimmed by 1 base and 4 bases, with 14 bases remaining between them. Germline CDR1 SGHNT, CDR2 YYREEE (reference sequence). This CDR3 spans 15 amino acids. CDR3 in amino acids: CASSLTADRIYGYTF. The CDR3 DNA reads TGTGCCAGCAGCTTGACCGCGGACAGAATCTATGGCTACACCTTC. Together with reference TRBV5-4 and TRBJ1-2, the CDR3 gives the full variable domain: ETGVTQSPTHLIKTRGQQVTLRCSSQSGHNTVSWYQQALGQGPQFIFQYYREEENGRGNFPPRFSGLQFPNYSSELNVNALELDDSALYLCASSLTADRIYGYTFGSGTRLTVV.

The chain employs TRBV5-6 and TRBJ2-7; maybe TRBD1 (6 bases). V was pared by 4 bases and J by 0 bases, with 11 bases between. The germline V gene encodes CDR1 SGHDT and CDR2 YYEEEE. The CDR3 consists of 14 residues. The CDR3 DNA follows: TGTGCCAGCAGCGGGGGACAAAGCTCCTACGAGCAGTACTTC. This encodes CASSGGQSSYEQYF.

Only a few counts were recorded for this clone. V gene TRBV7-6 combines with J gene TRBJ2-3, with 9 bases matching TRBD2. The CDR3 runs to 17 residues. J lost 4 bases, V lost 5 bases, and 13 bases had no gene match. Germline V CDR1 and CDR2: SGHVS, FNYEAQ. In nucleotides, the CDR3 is TGTGCCAGCAGCCCACACCAAGGCGGGAGGGTTGCAGATACGCAGTATTTT. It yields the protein CASSPHQGGRVADTQYF.

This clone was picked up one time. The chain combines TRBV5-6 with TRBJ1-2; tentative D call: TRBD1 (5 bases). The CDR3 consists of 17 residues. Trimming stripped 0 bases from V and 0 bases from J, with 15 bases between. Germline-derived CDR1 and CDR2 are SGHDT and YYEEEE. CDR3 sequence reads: CASSLAGMYTANYGYTF. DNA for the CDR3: TGTGCCAGCAGCTTGGCAGGGATGTATACCGCTAACTATGGCTACACCTTC.

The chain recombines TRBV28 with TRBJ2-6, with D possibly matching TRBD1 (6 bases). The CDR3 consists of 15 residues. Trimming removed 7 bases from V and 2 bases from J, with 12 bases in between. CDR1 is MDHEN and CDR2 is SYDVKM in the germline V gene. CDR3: CASNPGGAGANVLTF. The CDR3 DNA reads TGTGCCAGCAACCCTGGGGGCGCTGGGGCCAACGTCCTGACTTTC.

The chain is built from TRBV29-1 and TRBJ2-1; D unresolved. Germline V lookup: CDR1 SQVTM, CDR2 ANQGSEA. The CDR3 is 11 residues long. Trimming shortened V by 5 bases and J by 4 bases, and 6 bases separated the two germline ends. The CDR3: CSVPEYNEQFF. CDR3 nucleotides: TGCAGCGTTCCGGAGTACAATGAGCAGTTCTTC.

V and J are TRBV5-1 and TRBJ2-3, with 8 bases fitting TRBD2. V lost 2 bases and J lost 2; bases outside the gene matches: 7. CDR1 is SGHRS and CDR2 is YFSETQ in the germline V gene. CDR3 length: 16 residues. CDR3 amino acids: CASSFSRGGATDTQYF. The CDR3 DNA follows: TGCGCCAGCAGCTTTTCCCGGGGGGGGGCCACAGATACGCAGTATTTT.

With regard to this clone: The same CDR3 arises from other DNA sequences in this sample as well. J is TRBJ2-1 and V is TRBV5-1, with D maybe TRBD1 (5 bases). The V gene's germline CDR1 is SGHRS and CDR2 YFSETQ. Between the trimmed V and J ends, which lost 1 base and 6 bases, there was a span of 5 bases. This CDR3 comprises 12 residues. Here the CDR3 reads CASSLQGNEQFF. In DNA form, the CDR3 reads TGCGCCAGCAGCTTGCAGGGCAATGAGCAGTTCTTC.

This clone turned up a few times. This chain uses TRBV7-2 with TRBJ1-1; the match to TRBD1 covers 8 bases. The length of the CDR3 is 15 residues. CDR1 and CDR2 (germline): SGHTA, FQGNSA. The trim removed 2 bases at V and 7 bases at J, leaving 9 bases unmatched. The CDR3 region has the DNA TGTGCCAGCAGCTTATTCACTCAGGGGGCATTTGAAGCTTTCTTT. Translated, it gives CASSLFTQGAFEAFF.

The DNA for the CDR3 is TGTGCCAGCAGTGAAATATTAGGGACAGGTTCGCATTCACCCCTCCACTTT. Protein product: CASSEILGTGSHSPLHF. The V and J genes are TRBV6-1 and TRBJ1-6, with 8 bases lining up with TRBD1. This CDR3 spans 17 amino acids. Germline trimming cut 2 bases from V and 8 bases from J; bases unmatched to any gene: 11. Germline CDR1 is MNHNS and CDR2 is SASEGT.

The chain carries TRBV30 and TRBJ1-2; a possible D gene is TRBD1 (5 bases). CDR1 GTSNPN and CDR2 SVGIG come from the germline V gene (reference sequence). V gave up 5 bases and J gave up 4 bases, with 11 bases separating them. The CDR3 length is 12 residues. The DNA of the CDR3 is TGTGCCTGGGCTAGGGGTCCCTATGGCTACACCTTC. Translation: CAWARGPYGYTF.

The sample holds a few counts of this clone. The CDR3 DNA reads TGTGCCAGCAGCCAGGGCCGCGACTATGGCTACACCTTC. Amino acid sequence: CASSQGRDYGYTF. The J gene is TRBJ1-2, the V gene TRBV6-4; possible D gene TRBD1, 5 bases. Germline lookup yields CDR1 MRHNA and CDR2 SNTAGT. V was pared by 6 bases and J by 3 bases, with 11 bases between. This CDR3 spans 13 amino acids.

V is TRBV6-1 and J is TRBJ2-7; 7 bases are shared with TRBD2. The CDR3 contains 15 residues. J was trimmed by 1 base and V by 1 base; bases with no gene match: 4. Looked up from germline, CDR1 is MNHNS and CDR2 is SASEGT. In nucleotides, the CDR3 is TGTGCCAGCAGTGAAGAGCTAGCGGAGTCCTACGAGCAGTACTTC. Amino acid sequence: CASSEELAESYEQYF.

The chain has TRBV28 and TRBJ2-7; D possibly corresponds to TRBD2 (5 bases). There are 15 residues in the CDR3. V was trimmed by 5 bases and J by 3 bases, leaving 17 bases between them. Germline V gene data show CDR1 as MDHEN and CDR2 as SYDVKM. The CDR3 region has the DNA TGTGCCAGCAGTCTTCCACCGGGAACGGTCTACGAGCAGTACTTC. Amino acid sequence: CASSLPPGTVYEQYF.

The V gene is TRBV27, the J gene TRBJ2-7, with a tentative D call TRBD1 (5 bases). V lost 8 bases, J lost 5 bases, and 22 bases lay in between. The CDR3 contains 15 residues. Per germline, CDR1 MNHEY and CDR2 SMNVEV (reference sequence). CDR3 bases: TGTGCCAGCGGTATGTGGCAGGGCGCCCCCGACGAGCAGTACTTC. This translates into CASGMWQGAPDEQYF.